The clone carrying this TCR beta chain was seen many times. Its target is unknown. V lost 5 bases, J lost 1 base, and 11 bases lay in between. CDR1 and CDR2 (germline): MDHEN, SYDVKM. This CDR3 is built from 14 residues. It was with previously described methods and listed TCR primers that bulk TCR libraries were made. MiXCR was run by TCRdb on the PCR reads, yielding one entry per CDR3 protein. The table includes over 85,000 distinct CDR3 sequences, 20% to 30% detected once. These data originate in a study of molecular identifiers for immune sequencing clone quantification. Study-wide results and limits: Barcode-sharing identical TCR molecules could underestimate highly expanded clone sizes. Beyond 20 RNA copies, clones held over 99% of effector molecules, compared with under 1% in naive cells.

The rearrangement uses TRBV28 and TRBJ1-1; a possible D gene is TRBD1 (5 bases). This clonotype was sampled from a human donor in good health. Some libraries in this study had Jurkat cell RNA spiked in. Sequencing was performed on naive CD8+ T cells from blood, with Jurkat cell RNA spiked in. Subset: FACS-sorted CD8+CD4-CCR7+CD45RA+ naive T cells. The CDR3 sequence: CASSGAGPNTEAFF. DNA of the CDR3: TGTGCCAGCAGTGGGGCAGGGCCGAACACTGAAGCTTTCTTT.